The rows below give T cell receptor beta chains drawn from one sample of a study of blood T cell repertoires in COVID-19. The assay was immunoSEQ multiplex PCR, and TCRdb's table has in-frame clones only and misses some. The table has 250,000 to 300,000 clones, 82% seen once. What was sequenced was peripheral blood. These receptors all stem from a woman aged 18-35 years with acute or convalescent COVID-19. Both conserved end residues are part of each CDR3. A D gene is named only where the DNA matches it firmly. Clone size is stated in some rows and not others, as once, few, many or a class when expanded.

v_gene,j_gene,abundance,d_gene,CDR3nt,CDR3aa
TRBV30,TRBJ1-6,-,-,TGTGCCGGGGTCGGGGGGCTCAGGCCGTCACCCCTCCACTTT,CAGVGGLRPSPLHF
TRBV18,TRBJ2-3,-,TRBD2,TGTGCCAGCTCACCACTTTTGACTAGCGGGAGGGCTGTCGCAGATACGCAGTATTTT,CASSPLLTSGRAVADTQYF
TRBV11-2,TRBJ2-7,-,-,TGTGCCAGCAGCTTAGATCAGGGGGGTCCCTACGAGCAGTACTTC,CASSLDQGGPYEQYF
TRBV7-9,TRBJ1-5,-,TRBD1,TGTGCCAGCAGCTTAGAGACCTCGGGACAGAGAAGCAATCAGCCCCAGCATTTT,CASSLETSGQRSNQPQHF
TRBV19,TRBJ2-5,once,TRBD1,TGTGCCAGTAGTTTGGACAGGGGTTGGAAGACCCAGTACTTC,CASSLDRGWKTQYF
TRBV18,TRBJ2-7,-,-,TGTGCCAGCTCACTGGAACAGGACTCCTACGAGCAGTACTTC,CASSLEQDSYEQYF
TRBV10-2,TRBJ1-2,few,-,TGCGCCAGCAGCCCGACATCTAACTATGGCTACACCTTC,CASSPTSNYGYTF
TRBV4-3,TRBJ2-1,-,TRBD2,TGCGCCAGCAGCCAGTTCCCTAGCGGGCGTCGGATTAATTACAATGAGCAGTTCTTC,CASSQFPSGRRINYNEQFF
TRBV11-2,TRBJ1-1,-,TRBD1,TGTGCCAGCAGCCCTCTCCTTGGACAGGGGAGCACTGAAGCTTTCTTT,CASSPLLGQGSTEAFF
TRBV5-1,TRBJ2-5,-,TRBD2,TGCGCCAGCAGCGGGGGTAGCGGGAGTTTTGAGACCCAGTACTTC,CASSGGSGSFETQYF
TRBV7-9,TRBJ2-3,-,TRBD2,TGTGCCAGCAGCTTAGAACGGAGCGGGAGATTAGATACGCAGTATTTT,CASSLERSGRLDTQYF
TRBV3-1/TRBV3-2,TRBJ1-6,-,-,TGTGCCAGCAGCTACCGGACTGGAAATTCACCCCTCCACTTT,CASSYRTGNSPLHF
TRBV28,TRBJ1-2,-,TRBD1,TGTGCCAGCAGCTCAAATCCCGGGACAGGGATGGTGGAGGCTAACTATGGCTACACCTTC,CASSSNPGTGMVEANYGYTF
TRBV18,TRBJ2-5,-,TRBD2,TGTGCCAGCTCACCGCCAGCGGGGGAAAAAGAGACCCAGTACTTC,CASSPPAGEKETQYF
TRBV30,TRBJ1-1,-,-,TGTGCCTGGAGTGGGACAGATAACACTGAAGCTTTCTTT,CAWSGTDNTEAFF
TRBV24-1,TRBJ2-2,once,-,TGTGCCACCAGGGCCGGGACTGGTCCGAACACCGGGGAGCTGTTTTTT,CATRAGTGPNTGELFF
TRBV3-1/TRBV3-2,TRBJ1-1,-,-,TGTGCCAGCAGCCCTGTAGCTGACAGACGGAACACTGAAGCTTTCTTT,CASSPVADRRNTEAFF
TRBV18,TRBJ2-3,-,-,TGTGCCAGCTCGGGGGCGGGCTTCACAGATACGCAGTATTTT,CASSGAGFTDTQYF
TRBV16,TRBJ1-4,-,-,TGTGCCAGCAGCCTGTCGGACATTCTTGAAGGATGGAATGAAAAACTGTTTTTT,CASSLSDILEGWNEKLFF
TRBV6-4,TRBJ2-2,-,TRBD2,TGTGCCAGCAGTCCTAGCGGAGACACCGGGGAGCTGTTTTTT,CASSPSGDTGELFF
TRBV7-7,TRBJ2-1,-,-,TGTGCTAGCAGCTTAGGAGATTCAGGGTCGGGTGAGCAGTTCTTC,CASSLGDSGSGEQFF
TRBV4-3,TRBJ2-1,-,TRBD2,TGCGCCAGCAGCCAAATACGGGCTAGCGGGGACCAATACAATGAGCAGTTCTTC,CASSQIRASGDQYNEQFF
TRBV28,TRBJ2-1,-,-,TGTGCCAGTACAGGGCGGCCCTACAATGAGCAGTTCTTC,CASTGRPYNEQFF
TRBV24-1,TRBJ2-1,-,TRBD1,TGTGCCACCAGTGATCGGCAGGGGGCTAACTCCTACAATGAGCAGTTCTTC,CATSDRQGANSYNEQFF
TRBV7-2,TRBJ2-2,-,-,TGTGCCAGCTCCCCATTTGGGGGGACCGGGGAGCTGTTTTTT,CASSPFGGTGELFF
TRBV19,TRBJ2-7,-,TRBD1,TGTGCCAGTAGGCCACAGGGGGCTGCCTACGAGCAGTACTTC,CASRPQGAAYEQYF
TRBV5-6,TRBJ1-5,-,-,TGTGCCAGAACGCGGTCGCAATCGCGAAATCAGCCCCAGCATTTT,CARTRSQSRNQPQHF
TRBV10-3,TRBJ2-7,-,-,TGTGCCATCAGTGAGCAAAACTGGGCCTCCTACGAGCAGTACTTC,CAISEQNWASYEQYF
TRBV15,TRBJ1-1,few,TRBD1,TGTGCCACCAGCAGAGGGGGACAGGCTTCGGGTGAAGCTTTCTTT,CATSRGGQASGEAFF
TRBV5-1,TRBJ1-5,-,-,TGCGCCAGCAGCTTGGGTCTGAATCAGCCCCAGCATTTT,CASSLGLNQPQHF
TRBV6-5,TRBJ2-3,-,TRBD2,TGTGCCAGCAGACCGGGACTAGCAGTAGATACGCAGTATTTT,CASRPGLAVDTQYF
TRBV30,TRBJ1-3,-,-,TGTGCCTGGGGCCCCGGACAGTACAGCGGAAACACCATATATTTT,CAWGPGQYSGNTIYF
TRBV7-8,TRBJ1-1,few,-,TGTGCCAGCAGCTCCAGAGGGATCGGAGCTACCACTGAAGCTTTCTTT,CASSSRGIGATTEAFF
TRBV19,TRBJ1-2,once,-,TGTGCCAGTAGTCCGCGGGACTATGGCTACACCTTC,CASSPRDYGYTF
TRBV5-6,TRBJ1-2,-,TRBD1,TGTGCCAGCAGCTTTCGGACAGGGCGCCTTGAATTCTACACCTTC,CASSFRTGRLEFYTF
TRBV5-8,TRBJ1-4,-,-,TGTGCCAGCAGCTTGGGGACAAGGCTCTTTTCTAATGAAAAACTGTTTTTT,CASSLGTRLFSNEKLFF
TRBV27,TRBJ2-7,-,-,TGTGCCAGCAGTTTATACCCCCTCGGGGTGCACGAGCAGTACTTC,CASSLYPLGVHEQYF
TRBV30,TRBJ1-6,-,TRBD1,TGTGCCTGGAGTAAGACAGGGGTCTCACCCCTCCACTTT,CAWSKTGVSPLHF
TRBV28,TRBJ2-2,-,-,TGTGCCAGCAGTTTATCTCTTCTCGGGGAGCTGTTTTTT,CASSLSLLGELFF
TRBV5-1,TRBJ1-1,-,TRBD1,TGCGCCAGCAGCTTGGATCGGCAGGGGGCTGTGGACACTGAAGCTTTCTTT,CASSLDRQGAVDTEAFF
TRBV5-1,TRBJ2-7,-,-,TGCGCCAGCAGCTGGGACTCCGCCTACGAGCAGTACTTC,CASSWDSAYEQYF
TRBV27,TRBJ1-4,-,-,TGTGCCAGCAGTTTCAGCCCCCGGAGGACTAATGAAAAACTGTTTTTT,CASSFSPRRTNEKLFF
TRBV19,TRBJ2-3,-,TRBD2,TGTGCCAGTAGTACTTCGGGACTAGTGGCAGATACGCAGTATTTT,CASSTSGLVADTQYF
TRBV2,TRBJ2-3,-,-,TGTGCCAGCAGTGAATTGGGCAGGAGCACAGATACGCAGTATTTT,CASSELGRSTDTQYF
TRBV18,TRBJ2-2,-,TRBD2,TGTGCCAGCTCATCCCTTAATTCTAGCGGGAGGACCGGGGAGCTGTTTTTT,CASSSLNSSGRTGELFF
TRBV18,TRBJ2-3,-,TRBD1,TGTGCCAGCTCACCACCGACAGGGCAGGATACGCAGTATTTT,CASSPPTGQDTQYF